These 7 T cell receptor beta chains share one sample of origin, sequenced in a study of blood T cells in healthy people across ages. A second roughly 6 to 11 cycle PCR used barcoded and J-beta primers. TCRdb ran MiXCR on the 5' RACE reads and lists one entry per CDR3 protein. Of 650,000 to 1,000,000 distinct CDR3 sequences listed, about 34% are singletons. Input material: blood. These TCRs come from a man aged 18 to 30 in good health.

This clonotype was observed a few times. The chain has TRBV5-1 and TRBJ2-5; D may be TRBD1 (5 bases). This CDR3 has 14 amino acids. CDR1 SGHRS and CDR2 YFSETQ come from the germline V gene. Trimming removed 2 bases at V and 2 bases at J, with 10 bases between. The CDR3 region has the DNA TGCGCCAGCAGCTTACTACAGGAACAAGAGACCCAGTACTTC. Its protein is CASSLLQEQETQYF.

The chain links TRBV9 to TRBJ2-5, with D perhaps assigned TRBD1 or TRBD2 (5 bases each). CDR1 and CDR2 from the germline V gene are SGDLS and YYNGEE. Deletions cut 0 bases from V and 0 bases from J, with 9 bases between. CDR3 length: 15 amino acids. This CDR3 reads CASSVDGTYQETQYF. The CDR3 DNA follows: TGTGCCAGCAGCGTAGACGGGACGTACCAAGAGACCCAGTACTTC.

This chain joins TRBV6-1 and TRBJ2-7; D may be TRBD2 (6 bases). The germline V and J ends were trimmed by 1 base and 4 bases, with 14 bases remaining between them. Germline CDR1 MNHNS, CDR2 SASEGT. This CDR3 is built from 15 residues. CDR3 protein: CASSEVEGRPYEQYF. As DNA, the CDR3 is TGTGCCAGCAGTGAAGTGGAGGGTCGCCCATACGAGCAGTACTTC.

This clonotype was seen only a few times. The genes are TRBV5-1 and TRBJ1-1; a weak D match, TRBD1 (6 bases). V gave up 4 bases and J gave up 7 bases, with 14 bases separating them. The CDR3 extends over 13 amino acids. The germline V gene has CDR1 SGHRS and CDR2 YFSETQ. CDR3 residues: CASSPTGHLEAFF. CDR3 nucleotides: TGCGCCAGCAGCCCGACGGGACACCTTGAAGCTTTCTTT.

The chain is built from TRBV7-3 and TRBJ2-1; 12 positions agree with TRBD2. The germline V gene has CDR1 SGHTA and CDR2 FQGTGA. The CDR3 runs to 16 residues. Trimming took 5 bases from V and 3 from J; bases not matched to a gene: 5. CDR3 protein: CASSRLAGDYYNEQFF. In DNA, the CDR3 is TGTGCCAGCAGCCGACTAGCGGGGGACTACTACAATGAGCAGTTCTTC.

This clonotype has more than one count but fewer than ten. The V call is TRBV3-1, the J call TRBJ2-7; possible D gene TRBD2, 6 bases. Deletions cut 4 bases from V and 1 base from J, with 20 bases between. CDR3 length: 17 residues. Germline V lookup: CDR1 LGHDT, CDR2 YNNKEL (reference sequence). As DNA, the CDR3 is TGTGCCAGCAGCCTCGTTTGGGGGGACGGAGCTTCCTACGAGCAGTACTTC. This translates into CASSLVWGDGASYEQYF.

This clonotype was detected ten times or more. Here the CDR3 reads CASSFPMGGYTF. The DNA for the CDR3 is TGTGCCAGCAGTTTCCCCATGGGCGGCTACACCTTC. The chain carries TRBV12-3 or TRBV12-4 and TRBJ1-2; D uncertain. Trimming left V 3 bases short and J 8 bases short, with 10 bases between. This CDR3 region has 12 residues.